This T cell receptor (beta chain) was found in a study of breast tumors, draining lymph nodes, adjacent tissues (dated by TCRdb to the mid-2010s). For the study in its entirety: The study compared TCR beta repertoires across tumor, adjacent nontumor tissue and axillary lymph nodes from breast cancer patients. In human breast cancer, the study set out to assess how tumor, surrounding tissue and draining lymph node repertoires relate to one another and whether T cells might be exchanged between them. Summary of the overall study and its limitations: The similarity between tumor and nontumor tissue repertoires was significantly greater in luminal-like breast cancer than in basal-like breast cancer. The conclusion that tumor T cells originate in lymph nodes was framed as consistent with a hypothesis rather than directly demonstrated. The data were judged consistent with most tumor T cells deriving from the lymph node and then expanding within tumor tissue. T-cell repertoire diversity in tumors was found to be lower than in lymph nodes but higher than in nontumor tissue, and preferential V and J gene usage was observed.

Sequenced using an Illumina HiSeq 2000. TCR beta chain libraries were generated through multiplex PCR amplification. The amplified TCR beta chain products were analyzed by high-throughput sequencing. TCRdb reanalyzed the raw reads on its own, using fastp at Q25 for trimming and MiXCR for clone calling, and kept in-frame beta chains. Every entry covers one CDR3 protein and lists the most common genes and DNA from its rows. Recorded for this sample are fewer than 200,000 distinct CDR3 sequences; about 30% of them occurred a single time. The biggest ten clones account for 4.3% of the sample. Lymph node samples were obtained from the axillary draining lymph nodes of breast cancer patients. This clonotype was counted many times. Its antigen remains unidentified. Base-call qualities are not available, and no considerably larger clone is one nucleotide away. V has 6 bases trimmed and J has 4 bases trimmed; junction bases matching no gene number 8. The CDR3 covers 15 residues, taking in both the cysteine and the phenylalanine. The CDR3 DNA has 45 bases and is translated from base 1. CDR1 ENHRY and CDR2 SYGVKD are derived from the germline V gene.

This receptor chain uses TRBV10-3 and TRBJ1-2, with TRBD1 identical over 10 junction bases. This receptor was obtained from a female donor with breast cancer. Some clones in this sample may be carry-over from other donors' samples. The sequenced sample was axillary lymph node tissue. CDR3 sequence: CAISGTGASGYGYTF. The sequenced DNA: TGTGCCATCAGCGGGACAGGGGCGTCAGGCTATGGCTACACCTTC.